Given below is one T cell receptor (beta chain) in context. Antigen unknown. Assays captured about 10^5 TCR templates per sample. Using immunoSEQ multiplex PCR, the repertoire was profiled, and TCRdb retains in-frame clones only, with some absent. Among about 100,000 clones listed, about 94% were seen once. This record comes from a study of siplizumab effects on memory and regulatory T cells. General observations from the study: Mappable alloreactive CD4+ clones were on average about 70% Treg-derived with siplizumab, 26.9% in controls. Phenotypic classification as naive or memory proved unattainable for roughly 75-95% of proliferating CD4+ or CD8+ clones.

In germline, CDR1 is MDHEN, CDR2 SYDVKM. The CDR3 extends over 13 amino acids. Trimming took 2 bases from V and 3 from J, leaving 5 bases between them. The source is a human donor in good health. The V gene is TRBV28, the J gene TRBJ2-1; D ambiguous. The material sequenced was non-Treg CD4+ T cells sorted from blood. This CDR3 reads CASSLPNYNEQFF. CDR3 DNA sequence: TGTGCCAGCAGTTTACCCAACTACAATGAGCAGTTCTTC.